What follows describes a single T cell receptor (beta chain). This sample was taken from a study of shared clonotypes between healthy human individuals. Looking at the study overall: Used for every donor were three CD4 naive, three CD4 memory, two CD8 naive and one CD8 memory plate.

This was a deep-level run. Assay: immunoSEQ multiplex PCR; the TCRdb copy retains only in-frame clones and omits some. The sample lists approximately 740,000 clones; approximately 92% were seen once. CD45RO-negative, CCR7-positively selected cells formed the naive CD8 fraction, excluding terminally differentiated effector memory CD45RA+ cells. The CDR3 loop spans 13 amino acids. Germline V gene lookup returns CDR1 KGHSY and CDR2 FQNENV. V was shortened by 1 base and J by 1 base, with 4 bases between the two germline ends. V is TRBV16 and J is TRBJ1-1; unclear D gene. This TCR was recovered from a man aged 30-40 years in good health. The sequencing sample was made of naive CD8+ T cells sorted from blood. The CDR3 loop is CASSQYQNTEAFF. The CDR3 coding sequence is TGTGCCAGCAGCCAATACCAGAACACTGAAGCTTTCTTT.